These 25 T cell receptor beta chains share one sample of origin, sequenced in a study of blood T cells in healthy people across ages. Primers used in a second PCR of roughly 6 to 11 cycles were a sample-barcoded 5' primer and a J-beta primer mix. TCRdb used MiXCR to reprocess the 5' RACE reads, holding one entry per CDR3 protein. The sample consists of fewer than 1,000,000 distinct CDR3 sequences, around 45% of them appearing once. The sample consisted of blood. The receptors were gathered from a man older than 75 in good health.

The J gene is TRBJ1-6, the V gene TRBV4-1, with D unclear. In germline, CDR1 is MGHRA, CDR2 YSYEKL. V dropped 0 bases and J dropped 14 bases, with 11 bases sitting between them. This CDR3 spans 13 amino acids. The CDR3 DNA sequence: TGCGCCAGCAGCCAAGATCGTCCAGGCTCCCTCCACTTT. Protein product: CASSQDRPGSLHF.

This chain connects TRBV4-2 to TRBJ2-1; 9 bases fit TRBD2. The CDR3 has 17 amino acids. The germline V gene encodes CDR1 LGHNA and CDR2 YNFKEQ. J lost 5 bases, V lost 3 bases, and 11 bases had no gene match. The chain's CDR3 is CASSQNTIAGANNEQFF. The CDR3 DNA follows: TGTGCCAGCAGCCAGAATACCATAGCGGGGGCGAACAATGAGCAGTTCTTC.

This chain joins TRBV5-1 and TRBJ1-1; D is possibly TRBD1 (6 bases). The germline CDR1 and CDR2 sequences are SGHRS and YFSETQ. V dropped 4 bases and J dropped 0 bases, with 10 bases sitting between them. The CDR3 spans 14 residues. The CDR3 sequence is CASSPRGMNTEAFF. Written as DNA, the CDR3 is TGCGCCAGCAGCCCCAGGGGAATGAACACTGAAGCTTTCTTT.

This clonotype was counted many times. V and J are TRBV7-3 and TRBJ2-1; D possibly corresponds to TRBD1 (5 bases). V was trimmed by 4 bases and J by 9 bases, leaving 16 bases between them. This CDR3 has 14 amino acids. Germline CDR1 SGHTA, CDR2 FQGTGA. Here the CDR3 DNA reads TGTGCCAGCAGCTCCAGACTCCGACAGTCTGAGCAGTTCTTC. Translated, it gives CASSSRLRQSEQFF.

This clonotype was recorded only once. The CDR3 DNA reads as TGTGCCAGCAGGATTTCCAGGGGAACCGGGGAGCTGTTTTTT. This gives the protein CASRISRGTGELFF. The chain uses TRBV6-2 or TRBV6-3 and TRBJ2-2; D possibly corresponds to TRBD1 (6 bases). The germline V and J ends were trimmed by 6 bases and 5 bases, with 13 bases remaining between them. The germline V gene has CDR1 MNHEY and CDR2 SVGEGT. This CDR3 comprises 14 residues.

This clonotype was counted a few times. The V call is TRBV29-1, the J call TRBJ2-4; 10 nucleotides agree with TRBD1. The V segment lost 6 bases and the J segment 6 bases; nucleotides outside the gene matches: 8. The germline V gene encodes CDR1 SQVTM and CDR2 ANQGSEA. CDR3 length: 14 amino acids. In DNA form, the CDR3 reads TGCAGCGTCCTAACGGACAGGGGGGGAAACATTCAGTACTTC. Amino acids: CSVLTDRGGNIQYF.

CDR3 nucleotides: TGTGCCAGCAGTGGTCGTTTCGAGAGCTCCTACGAGCAGTACTTC. The encoded protein is CASSGRFESSYEQYF. V usage is TRBV12-3 or TRBV12-4 and J usage is TRBJ2-7; D is unclear. This CDR3 is built from 15 residues. The V end lost 5 bases, the J end lost 0 bases, and 14 bases lay between the germline ends.

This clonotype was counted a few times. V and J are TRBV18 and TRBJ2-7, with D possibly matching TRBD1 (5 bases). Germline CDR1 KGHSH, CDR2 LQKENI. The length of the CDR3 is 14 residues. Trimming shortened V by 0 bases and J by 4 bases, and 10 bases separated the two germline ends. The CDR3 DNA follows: TGTGCCAGCTCACCACCGGCTCAGGGATACGAGCAGTACTTC. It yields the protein CASSPPAQGYEQYF. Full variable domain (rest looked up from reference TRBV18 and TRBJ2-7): NAGVMQNPRHLVRRRGQEARLRCSPMKGHSHVYWYRQLPEEGLKFMVYLQKENIIDESGMPKERFSAEFPKEGPSILRIQQVVRGDSAAYFCASSPPAQGYEQYFGPGTRLTVT.

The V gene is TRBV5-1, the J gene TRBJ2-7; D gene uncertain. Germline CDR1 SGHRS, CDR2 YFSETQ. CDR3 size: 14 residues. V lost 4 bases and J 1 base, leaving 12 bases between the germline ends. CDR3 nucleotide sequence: TGCGCCAGCAGCGTGCACGAACCTTCCTACGAGCAGTACTTC. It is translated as CASSVHEPSYEQYF.

In nucleotides, the CDR3 is TGTGCCAGCAGAGTTCTCGACTGGGGCGAGCAGTACTTC. This codes for CASRVLDWGEQYF. This chain connects TRBV7-2 to TRBJ2-7; D not resolved. The V gene's germline CDR1 is SGHTA and CDR2 FQGNSA. This CDR3 is built from 13 residues. Trimming took off 6 bases at V and 6 bases at J, with 15 bases between the two ends.

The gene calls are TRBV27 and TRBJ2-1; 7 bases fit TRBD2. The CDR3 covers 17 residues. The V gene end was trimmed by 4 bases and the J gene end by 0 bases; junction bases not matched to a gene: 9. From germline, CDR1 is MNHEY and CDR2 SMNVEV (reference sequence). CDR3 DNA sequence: TGTGCCAGCAGTTCCCTTAGCGGGCGAGGCTCCTACAATGAGCAGTTCTTC. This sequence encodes CASSSLSGRGSYNEQFF.

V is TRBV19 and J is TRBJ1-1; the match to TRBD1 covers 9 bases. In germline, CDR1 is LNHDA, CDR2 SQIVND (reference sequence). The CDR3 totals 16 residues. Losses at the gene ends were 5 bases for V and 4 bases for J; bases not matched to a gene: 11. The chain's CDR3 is CASSAPGTGSGTEAFF. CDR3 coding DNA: TGTGCCAGTAGTGCCCCCGGGACAGGGTCGGGCACTGAAGCTTTCTTT. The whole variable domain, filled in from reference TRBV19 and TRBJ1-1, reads DGGITQSPKYLFRKEGQNVTLSCEQNLNHDAMYWYRQDPGQGLRLIYYSQIVNDFQKGDIAEGYSVSREKKESFPLTVTSAQKNPTAFYLCASSAPGTGSGTEAFFGQGTRLTVV.

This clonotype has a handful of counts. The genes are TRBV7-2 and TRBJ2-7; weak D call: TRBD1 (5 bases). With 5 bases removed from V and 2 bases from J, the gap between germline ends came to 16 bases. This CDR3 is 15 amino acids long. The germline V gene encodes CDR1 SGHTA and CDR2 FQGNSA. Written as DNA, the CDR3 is TGTGCCAGCAGCGAAGGGGCAGGAGACGCCTACGAGCAGTACTTC. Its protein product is CASSEGAGDAYEQYF.

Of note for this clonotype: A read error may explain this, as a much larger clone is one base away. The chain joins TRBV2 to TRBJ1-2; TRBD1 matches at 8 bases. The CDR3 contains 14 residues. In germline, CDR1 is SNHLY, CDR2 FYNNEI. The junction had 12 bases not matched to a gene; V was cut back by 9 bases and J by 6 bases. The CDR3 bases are TGTGCCAGTACGATCGCACAGGGGGATAATGGCTACACCTTC. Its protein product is CASTIAQGDNGYTF.

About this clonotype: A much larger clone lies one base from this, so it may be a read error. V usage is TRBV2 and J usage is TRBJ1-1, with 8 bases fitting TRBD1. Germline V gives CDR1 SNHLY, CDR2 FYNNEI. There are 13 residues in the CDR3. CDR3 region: CAGSVDRDTEAFF. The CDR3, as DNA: TGTGCCGGCAGTGTGGACAGGGACACTGAAGCTTTCTTT.

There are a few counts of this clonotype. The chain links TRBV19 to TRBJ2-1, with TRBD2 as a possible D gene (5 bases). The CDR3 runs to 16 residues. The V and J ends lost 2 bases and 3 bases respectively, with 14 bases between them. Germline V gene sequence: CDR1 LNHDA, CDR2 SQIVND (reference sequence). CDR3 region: CASSIPGKTLYNEQFF. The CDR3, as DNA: TGTGCCAGTAGTATACCGGGGAAAACCCTCTACAATGAGCAGTTCTTC.

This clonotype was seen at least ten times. The chain's CDR3 is CASSSMTGGAETQYF. CDR3 nucleotides: TGTGCCAGCAGCTCCATGACAGGGGGCGCGGAGACCCAGTACTTC. This chain joins TRBV7-9 and TRBJ2-5, with TRBD1 matching 10 bases. Germline V CDR1 and CDR2: SEHNR, FQNEAQ (reference sequence). The length of the CDR3 is 15 residues. Unmatched junction bases numbered 7, after V lost 4 bases and J lost 5 bases.

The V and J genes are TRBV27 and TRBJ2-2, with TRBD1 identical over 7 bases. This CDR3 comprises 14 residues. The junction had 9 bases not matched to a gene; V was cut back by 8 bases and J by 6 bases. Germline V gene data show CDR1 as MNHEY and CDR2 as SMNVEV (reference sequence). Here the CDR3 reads CASRQGRYAGELFF. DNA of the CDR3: TGTGCCAGCCGACAGGGTCGGTACGCCGGGGAGCTGTTTTTT.

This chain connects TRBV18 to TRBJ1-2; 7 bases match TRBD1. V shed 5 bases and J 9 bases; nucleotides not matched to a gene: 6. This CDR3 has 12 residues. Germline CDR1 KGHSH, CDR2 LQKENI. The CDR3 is CASSITGDSYTF. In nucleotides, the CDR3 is TGTGCCAGCTCAATCACAGGGGATAGCTACACCTTC.

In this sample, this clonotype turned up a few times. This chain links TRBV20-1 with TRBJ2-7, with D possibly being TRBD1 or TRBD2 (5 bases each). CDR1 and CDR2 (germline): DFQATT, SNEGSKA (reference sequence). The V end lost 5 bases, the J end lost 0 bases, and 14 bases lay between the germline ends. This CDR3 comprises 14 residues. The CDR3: CSARDAIPSYEQYF. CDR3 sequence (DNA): TGCAGTGCTCGGGACGCCATCCCCTCCTACGAGCAGTACTTC.

The CDR3 bases are TGTGCCAGCGGGACTAGCGGAGGAGGGCAGTTCTTC. Amino acids: CASGTSGGGQFF. V is TRBV6-5 and J is TRBJ2-1, with 11 bases aligning to TRBD2. The V gene end was trimmed by 8 bases and the J gene end by 12 bases; junction bases not matched to a gene: 6. This CDR3 has 12 amino acids. In germline, CDR1 is MNHEY, CDR2 SVGAGI.

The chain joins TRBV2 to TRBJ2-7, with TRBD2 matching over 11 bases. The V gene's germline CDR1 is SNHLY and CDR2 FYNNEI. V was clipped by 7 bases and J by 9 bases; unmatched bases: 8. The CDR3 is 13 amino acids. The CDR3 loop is CASNLLAGEWQYF. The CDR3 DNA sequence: TGTGCCAGCAATTTACTAGCGGGAGAATGGCAGTACTTC.

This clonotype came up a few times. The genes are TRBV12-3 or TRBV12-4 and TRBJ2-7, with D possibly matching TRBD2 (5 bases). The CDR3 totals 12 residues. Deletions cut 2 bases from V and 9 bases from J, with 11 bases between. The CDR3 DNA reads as TGTGCCAGCAGTTTATACGGCCGGGGGCAGTACTTC. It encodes CASSLYGRGQYF.

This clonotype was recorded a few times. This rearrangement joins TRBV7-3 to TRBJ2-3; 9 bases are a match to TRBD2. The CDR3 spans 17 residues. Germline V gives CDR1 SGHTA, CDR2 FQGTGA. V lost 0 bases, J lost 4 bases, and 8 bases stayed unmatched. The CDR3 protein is CASSLTWGSGRPDTQYF. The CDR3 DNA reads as TGTGCCAGCAGCTTAACGTGGGGCAGCGGGAGGCCAGATACGCAGTATTTT.

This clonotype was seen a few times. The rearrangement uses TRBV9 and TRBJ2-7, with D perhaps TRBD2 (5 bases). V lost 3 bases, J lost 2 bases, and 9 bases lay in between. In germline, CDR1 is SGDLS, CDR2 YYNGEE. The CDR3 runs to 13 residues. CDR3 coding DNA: TGTGCCAGCAGCGGAGAGGGCACCTACGAGCAGTACTTC. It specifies CASSGEGTYEQYF.